This entry lists 16 T cell receptor beta chains sequenced from one sample in a study of blood T cells in healthy people across ages. Alongside a J-beta primer mix, a sample-barcoded 5' primer served in a second PCR lasting about 7 to 11 cycles. TCRdb re-analysed the 5' RACE reads in MiXCR, keeping a single row per CDR3 protein. The data contain roughly 1,700,000 distinct CDR3 sequences, about 30% of them seen just once; the ten biggest clones take up roughly 8.2%. Sequencing was carried out using blood. These receptors were obtained from a woman in her twenties or thirties in good health.

The V and J genes are TRBV28 and TRBJ2-7, with TRBD2 matching 7 bases. Germline values: CDR1 MDHEN, CDR2 SYDVKM. Germline trimming cut 6 bases from V and 2 bases from J; bases unmatched to any gene: 13. This CDR3 comprises 16 residues. The CDR3 protein is CASSHPGAGAAYEQYF. The CDR3 region has the DNA TGTGCCAGCAGCCACCCTGGGGCGGGAGCCGCCTACGAGCAGTACTTC.

The sample holds a few counts of this clonotype. The chain combines TRBV12-3 or TRBV12-4 with TRBJ2-7; TRBD1 matches at 7 bases. The V gene end was trimmed by 6 bases and the J gene end by 0 bases; junction bases not matched to a gene: 5. The CDR3 sequence is 14 residues long. CDR3 residues: CASRRDSSSYEQYF. The CDR3 coding sequence is TGTGCCAGCAGAAGGGACAGTAGCTCCTACGAGCAGTACTTC.

This clonotype was recorded at least ten times. The chain has TRBV2 and TRBJ2-1; tentatively, D is TRBD2 (7 bases). Trimming took off 4 bases at V and 0 bases at J, with 13 bases between the two ends. Germline V gene data show CDR1 as SNHLY and CDR2 as FYNNEI. The CDR3 runs 16 residues. The DNA for the CDR3 is TGTGCCAGCAGTGGAAGGGGGGGGCCCTCCTACAATGAGCAGTTCTTC. Its protein is CASSGRGGPSYNEQFF.

This clonotype was picked up a small number of times. The V gene is TRBV6-2 or TRBV6-3, the J gene TRBJ2-7; 9 bases line up with TRBD2. Germline V gene data show CDR1 as MNHEY and CDR2 as SVGEGT. The J segment lost 3 bases and the V segment lost 6 bases, leaving 9 bases of the junction unmatched. The CDR3 runs to 15 residues. The CDR3 coding sequence is TGTGCCAGCAGATCTAGCGGGATATCTTTCTACGAGCAGTACTTC. The encoded protein is CASRSSGISFYEQYF.

This clonotype was counted a few times. The chain is built from TRBV5-1 and TRBJ2-3, with TRBD2 identical over 12 bases. The junction had 16 bases not matched to a gene; V was cut back by 6 bases and J by 8 bases. The CDR3 covers 17 residues. CDR1 and CDR2 from the germline V gene are SGHRS and YFSETQ. CDR3 loop: CASTSDVTSGSGGTQYF. CDR3 in DNA: TGCGCCAGCACTTCTGACGTGACTAGCGGGAGTGGGGGTACGCAGTATTTT.

As concerns this clonotype: An end of the junction differs from the germline gene, which may be a read error. The chain uses TRBV19 and TRBJ2-2, with TRBD1 matching 7 bases. Germline V gene lookup returns CDR1 LNHDA and CDR2 SQIVND (reference sequence). CDR3 length: 16 residues. CDR3 residues: CAGSIVGRGYTGELFF. Written as DNA, the CDR3 is TGTGCCGGTAGTATAGTCGGCAGGGGGTACACCGGGGAGCTGTTTTTT.

There are many counts of this clonotype. The CDR3 here is CASSSPSGSYIQYF. CDR3 coding DNA: TGTGCCAGCAGCTCACCGAGCGGGAGTTACATTCAGTACTTC. The chain uses TRBV6-5 and TRBJ2-4; 8 positions agree with TRBD2. Germline-derived CDR1 and CDR2 are MNHEY and SVGAGI. The V gene end was trimmed by 6 bases and the J gene end by 8 bases; junction bases not matched to a gene: 9. This CDR3 comprises 14 residues.

Turning to this clonotype: The junction departs from germline at one end; a sequencing error may be responsible. This sequence joins TRBV4-3 and TRBJ2-5; TRBD2 agrees at 10 bases. The germline V gene has CDR1 LGHNA and CDR2 YSLEER. CDR3 length: 15 amino acids. CDR3 residues: CAGSQSAGGLETQYF. In nucleotides, the CDR3 is TGCGCCGGCAGCCAATCAGCGGGAGGGCTCGAGACCCAGTACTTC.

This clonotype was recorded a few times. The V and J genes are TRBV7-2 and TRBJ2-6; 13 nucleotides match TRBD2. The trim removed 3 bases at V and 0 bases at J, leaving 2 bases unmatched. The CDR3 sequence is 18 residues long. Germline CDR1 reads SGHTA; CDR2 reads FQGNSA. The CDR3, as DNA: TGTGCCAGCAGCTTGGGACTAGCGGGACTCTCTGGGGCCAACGTCCTGACTTTC. It specifies CASSLGLAGLSGANVLTF.

This clonotype was seen only a few times. The CDR3 nucleotides read TGTGCCAGCAGACTTTGGGGTACGCAGTATTTT. Translating gives CASRLWGTQYF. The V gene is TRBV12-3 or TRBV12-4, the J gene TRBJ2-3; D gene uncertain. This CDR3 region has 11 residues. V shed 6 bases and J shed 8 bases, with 9 bases lying between them.

This clonotype showed up just a few times. The J gene is TRBJ2-3, the V gene TRBV11-2; no clear D gene. In germline, CDR1 is SGHAT, CDR2 FQNNGV. The CDR3 is made up of 14 amino acids. V was pared by 1 base and J by 2 bases, with 7 bases between. The CDR3 region has the DNA TGTGCCAGCAGCTTAGCCTTTTACACAGATACGCAGTATTTT. Its protein is CASSLAFYTDTQYF. The full variable domain, completed using reference TRBV11-2 and TRBJ2-3, is EAGVAQSPRYKIIEKRQSVAFWCNPISGHATLYWYQQILGQGPKLLIQFQNNGVVDDSQLPKDRFSAERLKGVDSTLKIQPAKLEDSAVYLCASSLAFYTDTQYFGPGTRLTVL.

The chain joins TRBV20-1 to TRBJ2-1; 12 bases are a match to TRBD2. Trimming cost V 1 base and J 0 bases; bases outside gene matches: 7. The CDR3 length is 18 residues. The germline V gene has CDR1 DFQATT and CDR2 SNEGSKA (reference sequence). The CDR3 spells CSARGPSGGDSSYNEQFF. The CDR3 nucleotides are TGCAGTGCTAGAGGGCCTAGCGGGGGGGATAGCTCCTACAATGAGCAGTTCTTC.

The V and J genes are TRBV19 and TRBJ1-2, with TRBD1 matching 8 bases. V trimming: 11 bases; J trimming: 7 bases; junction bases outside the gene matches: 15. Germline V gene sequence: CDR1 LNHDA, CDR2 SQIVND (reference sequence). This CDR3 is 14 amino acids long. This chain's CDR3 is CASHDGQGFGGYTF. The CDR3 DNA reads as TGTGCCTCCCACGATGGACAGGGTTTTGGTGGCTACACCTTC.

With regard to this clonotype: A much larger clone is a single base away; this may be a read error. V and J are TRBV6-6 and TRBJ2-6; either TRBD1 or TRBD2 may fit D (6 bases each). CDR1 MNHNY and CDR2 SVGAGI come from the germline V gene (reference sequence). This CDR3 contains 13 residues. CDR3 DNA: TGTGCCAGCTGTCCGTCGGGGGCCAACGTCCCGACTTTC. It encodes CASCPSGANVPTF.

This clonotype was observed many times. The rearrangement uses TRBV11-2 and TRBJ2-7; 8 bases fit TRBD1. Germline CDR1 is SGHAT and CDR2 is FQNNGV. The V and J ends lost 0 bases and 12 bases, in that order; junction bases with no gene match: 7. There are 13 residues in the CDR3. DNA of the CDR3: TGTGCCAGCAGCTTAGAGGGCAGGGGGCTTCTGTACTTC. Translated, it gives CASSLEGRGLLYF.

In this sample, this clonotype turned up a few times. This chain links TRBV15 with TRBJ2-1; D possibly corresponds to TRBD2 (6 bases). The CDR3 has 16 residues. V lost 0 bases to trimming and J lost 5 bases, with 14 bases between them. Germline V gene data show CDR1 as LNHNV and CDR2 as YYDKDF (reference sequence). CDR3 nucleotides: TGTGCCACCAGCAGAGATCGGATACTAGCTAACAATGAGCAGTTCTTC. It yields the protein CATSRDRILANNEQFF.